These 22 T cell receptor beta chains came from one sample sequenced in a study of molecular identifiers for immune sequencing clone quantification. One entry per CDR3 protein results from TCRdb running MiXCR on the PCR reads. The data show fewer than 350,000 distinct CDR3 sequences, roughly a fifth seen once. Material: naive CD8+ T cells from blood, with Jurkat cell RNA spiked in. The subset was: FACS-sorted CD8+CD4-CCR7+CD45RA+ naive T cells. The receptor source for this set is a human donor in good health. Some libraries in this study had Jurkat cell RNA spiked in.

This clonotype was seen repeatedly, ten times or more. The gene calls are TRBV7-9 and TRBJ2-3; 13 nucleotides align to TRBD2. The CDR3 spans 18 residues. V was pared by 1 base and J by 3 bases, with 7 bases of the junction left unmatched. CDR1 is SEHNR and CDR2 is FQNEAQ in the germline V gene (reference sequence). This CDR3 reads CASSLDETSGGPTDTQYF. As DNA, the CDR3 is TGTGCCAGCAGCTTAGATGAGACTAGCGGGGGGCCGACAGATACGCAGTATTTT.

A remark on this clonotype: A clone one base away is much larger, so this may be a read error. V gene TRBV28 combines with J gene TRBJ2-5; D may correspond to TRBD1 or TRBD2 (5 bases each). The CDR3 loop spans 12 amino acids. From germline, CDR1 is MDHEN and CDR2 SYDVKM. The V end lost 8 bases, the J end lost 4 bases, and 11 bases lay between the germline ends. Here the CDR3 reads CASWDHRETQYF. CDR3 coding DNA: TGTGCCAGCTGGGACCACCGAGAGACCCAGTACTTC. Using reference TRBV28 and TRBJ2-5 for the parts outside the CDR3, the full variable domain is DVKVTQSSRYLVKRTGEKVFLECVQDMDHENMFWYRQDPGLGLRLIYFSYDVKMKEKGDIPEGYSVSREKKERFSLILESASTNQTSMYLCASWDHRETQYFGPGTRLLVL.

The chain employs TRBV5-6 and TRBJ2-1; 10 nucleotides align to TRBD1. Trimming cost V 5 bases and J 9 bases; bases outside gene matches: 11. Germline CDR1 reads SGHDT; CDR2 reads YYEEEE. The CDR3 is made up of 15 amino acids. DNA of the CDR3: TGTGCCAGCAGTCCGGCTGGGACAGGGGAGACTGAGCAGTTCTTC. Its translation is CASSPAGTGETEQFF.

In its sample, this clonotype was seen many times. The chain links TRBV7-6 to TRBJ2-2; no firm D call. Germline CDR1 and CDR2: SGHVS and FNYEAQ. This CDR3 contains 14 residues. V gave up 11 bases and J gave up 6 bases, with 19 bases separating them. Written as DNA, the CDR3 is TGTGCCTCGGGTCCTGGTGACCGCGCCGGGGAGCTGTTTTTT. It specifies CASGPGDRAGELFF.

For this clonotype: This may be a read error: a much more frequent sequence differs by one nucleotide. V usage is TRBV4-3 and J usage is TRBJ2-7, with D uncertain. CDR3 length: 14 amino acids. From germline, CDR1 is LGHNA and CDR2 YSLEER. V dropped 5 bases and J dropped 4 bases, with 15 bases sitting between them. In DNA form, the CDR3 reads TGCGCCAGCAGCTGGGCCGTTAGTGGGTACGAGCAGTACTTC. Translated: CASSWAVSGYEQYF.

This clonotype was found many times. The chain employs TRBV6-1 and TRBJ1-5, with unresolved D. CDR1 is MNHNS and CDR2 is SASEGT in the germline V gene. V was pared by 2 bases and J by 7 bases, with 21 bases between. The CDR3 has 17 amino acids. The CDR3 coding sequence is TGTGCCAGCAGTGAATGGGGATCGGGAGTGGGTTTACAGCCCCAGCATTTT. Translation gives CASSEWGSGVGLQPQHF.

About this clonotype itself: The CDR3 carries no conserved terminal phenylalanine or tryptophan, so it likely arises from a read error. This chain joins TRBV12-3 or TRBV12-4 and TRBJ2-7; unclear D gene. Trimming stripped 5 bases from V and 6 bases from J, with 8 bases between. The CDR3 runs 11 residues. DNA for the CDR3: TGTGCCAGCAGTCCGGGCGGCGAGCAGTACCTC. Residues: CASSPGGEQYL.

The J gene is TRBJ2-7, the V gene TRBV9, with D possibly TRBD2 on 6 matching bases. The CDR3 loop spans 12 amino acids. Germline values: CDR1 SGDLS, CDR2 YYNGEE. Trimming cost V 0 bases and J 7 bases, with 8 bases left between them. CDR3 sequence (DNA): TGTGCCAGCAGCGTAGAGGCGGGGGAGCAGTACTTC. This translates into CASSVEAGEQYF.

As regards this clonotype: Possible read error: a much larger clone is one base away. The chain recombines TRBV4-1 with TRBJ2-7; 10 bases fit TRBD2. CDR1 and CDR2 from the germline V gene are MGHRA and YSYEKL. CDR3 length: 15 residues. The V gene end was trimmed by 3 bases and the J gene end by 4 bases; junction bases not matched to a gene: 6. CDR3: CASSHGISGGYEQYF. Here the CDR3 DNA reads TGCGCCAGCAGCCACGGGATTAGCGGGGGGTACGAGCAGTACTTC.

Only a few counts were recorded for this clonotype. This chain connects TRBV7-9 to TRBJ1-4, with TRBD1 matching over 9 bases. The CDR3 runs 18 residues. CDR1 is SEHNR, CDR2 FQNEAQ, per germline (reference sequence). The V gene end was trimmed by 4 bases and the J gene end by 0 bases; junction bases not matched to a gene: 9. This chain's CDR3 is CASSSLQGAPATNEKLFF. The CDR3 coding sequence is TGTGCCAGCAGCTCATTACAGGGGGCTCCGGCAACTAATGAAAAACTGTTTTTT.

About this clonotype: A read error may be the cause here, since a much bigger clone is one base away. J is TRBJ1-1 and V is TRBV29-1, with a weak D call TRBD1 (5 bases). V lost 4 bases, J lost 1 base, and 10 bases lay in between. Germline V gives CDR1 SQVTM, CDR2 ANQGSEA. There are 13 residues in the CDR3. The CDR3 DNA sequence: TGCAGCGTTGGTGGGGGATCGAACACTGAAGCTTTCTTT. It codes for CSVGGGSNTEAFF.

The genes are TRBV3-1 and TRBJ2-3; TRBD2 is a possible D gene (6 bases). CDR3 length: 16 residues. Germline values: CDR1 LGHDT, CDR2 YNNKEL (reference sequence). V gave up 4 bases and J gave up 1 base, with 15 bases separating them. The DNA of the CDR3 is TGTGCCAGCAGCCTTGGACTCCGACTAGGCACAGATACGCAGTATTTT. This gives the protein CASSLGLRLGTDTQYF.

The chain couples TRBV30 to TRBJ2-3, with D uncertain. This CDR3 comprises 14 residues. Germline CDR1 GTSNPN, CDR2 SVGIG (reference sequence). The germline V and J ends were trimmed by 3 bases and 6 bases, with 16 bases remaining between them. CDR3 in amino acids: CAWSLTLDGDTQYF. In nucleotides, the CDR3 is TGTGCCTGGAGCCTTACACTGGACGGGGATACGCAGTATTTT.

There are many counts of this clonotype. The V call is TRBV29-1, the J call TRBJ1-4, with 7 positions matching TRBD1. V was pared by 0 bases and J by 8 bases, with 6 bases of the junction left unmatched. Germline loops: CDR1 SQVTM, CDR2 ANQGSEA. The CDR3 totals 14 residues. The chain's CDR3 is CSVEDLAGGEKLFF. The CDR3 DNA follows: TGCAGCGTTGAAGATCTGGCAGGGGGGGAAAAACTGTTTTTT.

This clonotype was counted at least ten times. The rearrangement uses TRBV7-2 and TRBJ2-1, with 16 bases matching TRBD2. The CDR3 covers 15 residues. Per germline, CDR1 SGHTA and CDR2 FQGNSA. V was pared by 4 bases and J by 14 bases, with 8 bases of the junction left unmatched. The CDR3 DNA sequence: TGTGCCAGCAGCTGGGGACTAGCGGGAGGGGGGGAAAAGTTCTTC. Translating it yields CASSWGLAGGGEKFF.

This clonotype occurred many times. V and J are TRBV4-3 and TRBJ1-2; no firm D call. CDR3 size: 13 residues. V was shortened by 0 bases and J by 4 bases, with 6 bases between the two germline ends. Germline CDR1 LGHNA, CDR2 YSLEER. The CDR3, as DNA: TGCGCCAGCAGCCAAGATGTGGCCTATGGCTACACCTTC. Encoded protein: CASSQDVAYGYTF.

Many counts were recorded for this clonotype. The V gene is TRBV2, the J gene TRBJ2-5, with TRBD1 matching over 9 bases. The CDR3 length is 14 residues. Looked up from germline, CDR1 is SNHLY and CDR2 is FYNNEI. The ends lost 8 bases at V and 2 bases at J; junction bases unmatched: 6. This CDR3 is CASSGTGSQETQYF. CDR3 in DNA: TGTGCCAGCTCCGGGACAGGGTCACAAGAGACCCAGTACTTC.

In the case of this clonotype: This sequence may be a read error, since a much larger clone differs from it by one base. The chain couples TRBV15 to TRBJ1-5; D unresolved. CDR3 length: 15 amino acids. CDR1 and CDR2 from the germline V gene are LNHNV and YYDKDF (reference sequence). This CDR3 is CATTGEPNGNQHQHF. The CDR3 DNA follows: TGTGCCACCACTGGCGAGCCAAATGGCAATCAGCACCAGCATTTT.

This clonotype was counted at least ten times. This chain links TRBV28 with TRBJ2-5; TRBD1 is a possible D gene (6 bases). With 5 bases removed from V and 12 bases from J, the gap between germline ends came to 16 bases. Germline V lookup: CDR1 MDHEN, CDR2 SYDVKM. This CDR3 spans 12 amino acids. The CDR3 sequence is CASSRLGGPKYF. CDR3 nucleotide sequence: TGTGCCAGCAGTCGGTTAGGGGGACCCAAGTACTTC.

This clonotype was seen a few times. The chain has TRBV27 and TRBJ2-1; possibly TRBD2 for D (6 bases). The CDR3 covers 17 residues. Germline CDR1 reads MNHEY; CDR2 reads SMNVEV (reference sequence). The ends were cut back, 5 bases at V and 0 bases at J, with 17 bases in the middle. CDR3 sequence reads: CASSDPTSPFSYNEQFF. The CDR3 DNA reads TGTGCCAGCAGTGACCCCACTAGCCCCTTCTCCTACAATGAGCAGTTCTTC.

This rearrangement joins TRBV6-5 to TRBJ2-5, with D perhaps TRBD1 (7 bases). Germline CDR1 reads MNHEY; CDR2 reads SVGAGI. V lost 0 bases and J 4 bases, leaving 18 bases between the germline ends. The CDR3 is 17 amino acids. The DNA for the CDR3 is TGTGCCAGCAGTTACTCGGGTGTCGCAGGGGGGCGAGAGACCCAGTACTTC. The encoded protein is CASSYSGVAGGRETQYF.

This clonotype was recorded at least ten times. The chain recombines TRBV6-5 with TRBJ1-2; D is unclear. Trimming cost V 7 bases and J 7 bases, with 19 bases left between them. This CDR3 has 14 residues. The germline gives CDR1 MNHEY, CDR2 SVGAGI. The CDR3 DNA follows: TGTGCCAGCAAAGCCGGGAGTCCTCTTGGTGGCTACACCTTC. Translated, it gives CASKAGSPLGGYTF.